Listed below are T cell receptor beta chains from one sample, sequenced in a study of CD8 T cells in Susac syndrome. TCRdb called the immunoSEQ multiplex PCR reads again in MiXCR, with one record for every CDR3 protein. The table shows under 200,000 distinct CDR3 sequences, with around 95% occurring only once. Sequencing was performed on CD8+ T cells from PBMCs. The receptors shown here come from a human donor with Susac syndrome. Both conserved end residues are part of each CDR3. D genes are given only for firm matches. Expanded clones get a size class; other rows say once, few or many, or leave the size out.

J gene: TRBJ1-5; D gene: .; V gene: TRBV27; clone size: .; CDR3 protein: CATAATAGGNQPQHF; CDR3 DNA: TGTGCCACCGCAGCTACCGCCGGAGGCAATCAGCCCCAGCATTTT
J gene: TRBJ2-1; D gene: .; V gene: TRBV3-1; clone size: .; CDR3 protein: CASSQDWGNNEQFF; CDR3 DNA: TGTGCCAGCAGCCAAGATTGGGGAAACAATGAGCAGTTCTTC
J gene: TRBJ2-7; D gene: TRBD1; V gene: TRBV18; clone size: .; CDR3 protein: CASSPTTGDEQYF; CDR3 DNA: TGTGCCAGCTCACCAACTACAGGGGACGAGCAGTACTTC
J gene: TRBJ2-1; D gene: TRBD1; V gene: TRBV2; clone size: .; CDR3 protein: CATQGLYNEQFF; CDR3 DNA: TGTGCCACACAGGGGTTATACAATGAGCAGTTCTTC
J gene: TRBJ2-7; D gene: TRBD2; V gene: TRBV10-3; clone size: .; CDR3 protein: CAISGRGLAGGPEEQYF; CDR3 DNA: TGTGCCATCAGTGGCCGGGGACTAGCGGGAGGGCCGGAAGAGCAGTACTTC
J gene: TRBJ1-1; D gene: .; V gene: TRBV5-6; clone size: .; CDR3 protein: CASSFGNMNTEAFF; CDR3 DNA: TGTGCCAGCAGCTTCGGCAACATGAACACTGAAGCTTTCTTT
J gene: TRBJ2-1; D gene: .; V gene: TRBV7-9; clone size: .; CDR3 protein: CASSPEDRPSSYNEQFF; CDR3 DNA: TGTGCCAGCAGCCCTGAAGACAGGCCCAGCTCCTACAATGAGCAGTTCTTC
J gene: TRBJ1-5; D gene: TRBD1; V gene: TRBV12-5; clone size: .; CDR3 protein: CASGRTGVGQPQHF; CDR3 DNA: TGTGCTAGTGGCCGGACAGGGGTGGGGCAGCCCCAGCATTTT
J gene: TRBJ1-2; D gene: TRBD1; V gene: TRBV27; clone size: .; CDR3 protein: CASSLGTGVGYTF; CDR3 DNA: TGTGCCAGCAGCCTCGGGACAGGGGTCGGCTACACCTTC
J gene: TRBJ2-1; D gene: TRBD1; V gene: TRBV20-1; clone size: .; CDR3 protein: CSARDRVRSYNEQFF; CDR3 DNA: TGCAGTGCTAGGGACAGGGTCCGCTCCTACAATGAGCAGTTCTTC
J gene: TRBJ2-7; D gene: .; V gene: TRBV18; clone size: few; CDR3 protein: CASSPGGASYEQYF; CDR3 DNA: TGTGCCAGCTCACCTGGTGGGGCCTCCTACGAGCAGTACTTC
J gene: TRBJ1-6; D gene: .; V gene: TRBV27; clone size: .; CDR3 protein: CASSYELSASTNSPLHF; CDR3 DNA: TGTGCCAGCAGTTATGAACTTTCTGCATCCACCAATTCACCCCTCCACTTT
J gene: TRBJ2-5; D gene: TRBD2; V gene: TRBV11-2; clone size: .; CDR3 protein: CASRPGLAGKQETQYF; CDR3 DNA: TGTGCCAGCAGACCTGGACTAGCGGGGAAGCAAGAGACCCAGTACTTC
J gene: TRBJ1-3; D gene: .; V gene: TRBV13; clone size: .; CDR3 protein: CASSRGTVGNTIYF; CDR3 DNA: TGTGCCAGCAGCCGAGGGACGGTTGGAAACACCATATATTTT
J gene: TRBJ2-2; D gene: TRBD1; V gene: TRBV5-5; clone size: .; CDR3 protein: CASSFGTATGELFF; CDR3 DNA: TGTGCCAGCAGCTTCGGGACAGCCACCGGGGAGCTGTTTTTT
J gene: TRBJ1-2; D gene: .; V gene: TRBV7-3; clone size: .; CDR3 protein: CASSSWVPHVGYTF; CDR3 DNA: TGTGCCAGCAGCTCCTGGGTCCCCCACGTAGGCTACACCTTC